This note documents a single T cell receptor (beta chain) sequence. The target antigen is unknown. Data came from immunoSEQ multiplex PCR; TCRdb stores just in-frame clones and leaves some out. This sample carries 65,000 or so clones, around 96% of them seen once, and the ten largest clones take roughly 4.4%. The record originates from a study of cytomegalovirus exposure and HLA in healthy donors. Findings of the study overall: For cytomegalovirus status, the classifier reportedly gave diagnoses with high specificity and sensitivity. According to a subsequent analysis, TCR clusters identified in the first cohort showed a tendency to co-occur across the roughly 110 validation repertoires.

Germline V gives CDR1 KGHSH, CDR2 LQKENI. This CDR3 is built from 13 residues. V was clipped by 3 bases and J by 11 bases, with 15 bases between them. The sequence was collected from a man aged 18-30 years in good health and CMV-seropositive. Sequenced: PBMCs. V and J are TRBV18 and TRBJ2-3, with D possibly TRBD2 on 6 matching bases. The CDR3 region has the DNA TGTGCCAGCTCACCGACGGGAGTGATGGAGCAGTATTTT. This sequence encodes CASSPTGVMEQYF. The full variable domain, completed using reference TRBV18 and TRBJ2-3, is NAGVMQNPRHLVRRRGQEARLRCSPMKGHSHVYWYRQLPEEGLKFMVYLQKENIIDESGMPKERFSAEFPKEGPSILRIQQVVRGDSAAYFCASSPTGVMEQYFGPGTRLTVL.